These T cell receptor beta chains were read from a single sample in a study of cytomegalovirus exposure and HLA in healthy donors. This table comes from immunoSEQ multiplex PCR, and its TCRdb copy is limited to in-frame clones, with some not included. Of 110,000 or so clones detected, under 80% appear once; the ten largest clones hold around 10%. The specimen was PBMCs. These receptors came from a woman in her 50s in good health and CMV-seropositive. Both conserved end residues are part of each CDR3. The D gene is left open where the match is weak. Size tells how often a clone was seen (once, few, many) or the class of an expanded clone, and some rows leave it out.

abundance | j_gene | v_gene | d_gene | CDR3aa | CDR3nt
. | TRBJ1-2 | TRBV28 | TRBD1 | CDPETGGTGYTF | TGTGACCCGGAGACAGGGGGCACCGGCTACACCTTC
. | TRBJ1-1 | TRBV19 | TRBD1 | CASSLYKGQATEAFF | TGTGCCAGTAGTCTATACAAGGGACAGGCAACTGAAGCTTTCTTT
once | TRBJ2-1 | TRBV7-2 | . | CASSRWGDQNNEQFF | TGTGCCAGCAGCCGCTGGGGCGACCAAAACAATGAGCAGTTCTTC
. | TRBJ1-1 | TRBV30 | TRBD1 | CACRPTGSRSFF | TGTGCCTGCCGGCCGACAGGGTCCCGATCTTTCTTT
few | TRBJ1-1 | TRBV5-6 | . | CASSLGDRWNTEAFF | TGTGCCAGCAGCTTGGGCGACAGATGGAACACTGAAGCTTTCTTT
. | TRBJ2-7 | TRBV9 | TRBD2 | CASSPEAGAYEQYF | TGTGCCAGCAGCCCCGAAGCGGGGGCCTACGAGCAGTACTTC
. | TRBJ1-1 | TRBV5-1 | TRBD1 | CASRKTPAGQGYTEAFF | TGCGCCAGCAGAAAAACCCCCGCCGGACAGGGTTACACTGAAGCTTTCTTT
. | TRBJ2-2 | TRBV6-4 | . | CASSDWGDANTGELFF | TGTGCCAGCAGTGACTGGGGGGACGCGAACACCGGGGAGCTGTTTTTT
. | TRBJ2-3 | TRBV5-8 | . | CASSFPWRITSTDTQYF | TGTGCCAGCAGCTTCCCATGGCGGATAACTAGCACAGATACGCAGTATTTT
. | TRBJ2-4 | TRBV2 | . | CASKGGTSILAKNIQYF | TGTGCCAGCAAGGGGGGGACTTCTATATTAGCCAAAAACATTCAGTACTTC
. | TRBJ2-7 | TRBV7-3 | TRBD1 | CASSLTGTGAYEQYF | TGTGCCAGCAGCTTAACCGGGACAGGAGCCTACGAGCAGTACTTC
. | TRBJ1-2 | TRBV6-5 | TRBD1 | CASSYRGHGYGYTF | TGTGCCAGCAGTTACAGGGGGCACGGCTATGGCTACACCTTC
. | TRBJ1-2 | TRBV29-1 | TRBD1 | CSVEGPGQKNYGYTF | TGCAGCGTTGAAGGGCCGGGACAGAAAAACTATGGCTACACCTTC
few | TRBJ2-5 | TRBV5-5 | . | CASSFYPGEQETQYF | TGTGCCAGCAGCTTCTACCCCGGGGAGCAAGAGACCCAGTACTTC
. | TRBJ1-2 | TRBV6-1 | . | CASSDIQGSEGYTF | TGTGCCAGCAGTGACATCCAGGGGTCGGAAGGCTACACCTTC
. | TRBJ2-7 | TRBV28 | . | CASSTNPTYEQYF | TGTGCCAGCAGTACAAACCCGACCTACGAGCAGTACTTC
. | TRBJ1-2 | TRBV5-1 | . | CASSDLTATQGNYGYTF | TGCGCCAGCAGCGATCTTACGGCCACACAGGGTAACTATGGCTACACCTTC
. | TRBJ2-1 | TRBV6-5 | . | CASTNWRSNEQFF | TGTGCCAGCACCAACTGGAGGAGCAATGAGCAGTTCTTC
. | TRBJ2-7 | TRBV6-6 | TRBD1 | CASTGTGDYEQYF | TGTGCCAGTACCGGGACAGGGGACTACGAGCAGTACTTC
. | TRBJ1-2 | TRBV27 | TRBD1 | CASSETGTDDGYTF | TGTGCCAGCAGTGAAACAGGGACAGATGATGGCTACACCTTC
. | TRBJ2-2 | TRBV7-3 | . | CASSFQGSGTGELFF | TGTGCCAGCAGCTTTCAAGGGAGTGGTACCGGGGAGCTGTTTTTT
few | TRBJ2-1 | TRBV30 | TRBD1 | CAWSVWDRAYNEQFF | TGTGCCTGGAGTGTTTGGGACAGGGCCTACAATGAGCAGTTCTTC
. | TRBJ1-2 | TRBV7-2 | . | CASSLGPGGYGYTF | TGTGCCAGCAGCTTAGGGCCGGGGGGATATGGCTACACCTTC
. | TRBJ2-7 | TRBV4-3 | TRBD1 | CASSQDAGTGLPYEQYF | TGCGCCAGCAGCCAAGATGCCGGGACAGGGCTCCCCTACGAGCAGTACTTC
. | TRBJ1-1 | TRBV19 | . | CASSIVGGRVDTEAFF | TGTGCCAGTAGTATAGTGGGGGGGCGAGTGGACACTGAAGCTTTCTTT
once | TRBJ1-1 | TRBV5-1 | . | CASSPAGNTEAFF | TGCGCCAGCAGCCCTGCCGGGAACACTGAAGCTTTCTTT
. | TRBJ2-7 | TRBV5-6 | . | CASSFYRVGYEQYF | TGTGCCAGCAGCTTCTACAGGGTCGGCTACGAGCAGTACTTC
. | TRBJ2-2 | TRBV19 | TRBD1 | CASGTGNTGELFF | TGTGCCAGTGGGACAGGGAACACCGGGGAGCTGTTTTTT
. | TRBJ1-3 | TRBV7-7 | . | CAVLTELSGNTIYF | TGTGCCGTCCTGACGGAGCTTTCTGGAAACACCATATATTTT
. | TRBJ2-7 | TRBV4-3 | TRBD1 | CASSQTLTGGASMYF | TGCGCCAGCAGCCAAACCCTGACAGGGGGCGCAAGTATGTACTTC
few | TRBJ1-1 | TRBV11-2 | . | CASSLEPSGEAFF | TGTGCCAGCAGCTTAGAGCCTAGTGGTGAAGCTTTCTTT
. | TRBJ1-4 | TRBV5-1 | TRBD1 | CASSLGGQGEKLFF | TGCGCCAGCAGCTTGGGGGGACAGGGAGAAAAACTGTTTTTT
. | TRBJ1-1 | TRBV6-6 | . | CASSYGAGGNTEAFF | TGTGCCAGCAGTTACGGAGCCGGGGGGAACACTGAAGCTTTCTTT
. | TRBJ1-5 | TRBV4-3 | . | CASSQDSGQPQHF | TGCGCCAGCAGCCAAGATTCGGGACAACCCCAGCATTTT
. | TRBJ2-7 | TRBV9 | . | CASSAAGPSYEQYF | TGTGCCAGCAGCGCGGCGGGTCCATCCTACGAGCAGTACTTC
. | TRBJ1-2 | TRBV2 | . | CASSENRQTTYGYTF | TGTGCCAGCAGTGAAAACAGGCAAACGACCTATGGCTACACCTTC
few | TRBJ1-1 | TRBV9 | . | CASSALSRGTEAFF | TGTGCCAGCAGCGCCCTGTCCCGGGGGACTGAAGCTTTCTTT
. | TRBJ2-1 | TRBV4-1 | TRBD1 | CASSQDPRGIYNEQFF | TGCGCCAGCAGCCAAGATCCCAGGGGGATCTACAATGAGCAGTTCTTC
. | TRBJ1-1 | TRBV9 | TRBD1 | CASSVTGSTEAFF | TGTGCCAGCAGCGTGACAGGGAGCACTGAAGCTTTCTTT
. | TRBJ2-1 | TRBV29-1 | . | CSVERATAPYNEQFF | TGCAGCGTTGAAAGGGCGACAGCCCCTTACAATGAGCAGTTCTTC
. | TRBJ1-1 | TRBV5-1 | TRBD1 | CASRTGQGGTEAFF | TGCGCCAGCAGAACTGGACAGGGAGGAACTGAAGCTTTCTTT
few | TRBJ1-1 | TRBV6-6 | . | CASSYSGGEEAFF | TGTGCCAGCAGTTACTCCGGGGGAGAAGAAGCTTTCTTT
. | TRBJ1-3 | TRBV5-4 | TRBD1 | CASSKSRGQEASGNTIYF | TGTGCCAGCAGCAAATCCAGGGGACAGGAAGCGTCTGGAAACACCATATATTTT